Listed below are T cell receptor beta chains from one sample, sequenced in a study of PD-L1 blockade in urothelial cancer. Only in-frame clones appear in the TCRdb table, and some are missing; sequencing was by immunoSEQ multiplex PCR. The data hold tens of thousands of clones, with roughly four fifths observed a single time. The specimen was PBMCs, collected around atezolizumab (anti-PD-L1) treatment. These receptors all come from a man between 65 and 80 years old with urothelial cancer. The CDR3 runs from the conserved cysteine through the conserved F or W. The D gene is left open where the match is weak. The listing skips clone size in some rows; elsewhere it reads once, few, many or a size class.

size	J	V	D	CDR3	DNA
.	TRBJ2-1	TRBV6-1	.	CASSEKGIAGWVLNTYNEQFF	TGTGCCAGCAGTGAAAAAGGCATTGCAGGGTGGGTTTTGAACACCTACAATGAGCAGTTCTTC
few	TRBJ1-2	TRBV6-1	.	CASSADSNYGYTF	TGTGCCAGCAGCGCGGACAGTAACTATGGCTACACCTTC
.	TRBJ2-1	TRBV5-1	TRBD2	CASSLGPSGGAIEQFF	TGCGCCAGCAGCTTGGGGCCTAGCGGGGGGGCCATTGAGCAGTTCTTC
.	TRBJ2-2	TRBV4-1	.	CASSRAGAANTGELFF	TGCGCCAGCAGCCGCGCTGGAGCGGCGAACACCGGGGAGCTGTTTTTT
once	TRBJ2-7	TRBV27	TRBD1	CASSRTGLTYEQYF	TGTGCCAGCAGCCGGACAGGGTTGACATACGAGCAGTACTTC
medium-sized	TRBJ1-1	TRBV7-9	.	CASSREAEAFF	TGTGCCAGCAGCAGAGAGGCTGAAGCTTTCTTT
.	TRBJ2-7	TRBV27	TRBD2	CASSGTSGRYEQYF	TGTGCCAGCAGTGGGACTAGCGGGAGGTACGAGCAGTACTTC
.	TRBJ2-7	TRBV5-1	TRBD2	CASSLVPSGGLSSYEQYF	TGCGCCAGCAGCTTGGTTCCCAGCGGGGGGCTCAGCTCCTACGAGCAGTACTTC
.	TRBJ2-3	TRBV4-1	TRBD2	CASSLAGPLSTDTQYF	TGCGCCAGCAGCCTAGCGGGGCCGCTAAGCACAGATACGCAGTATTTT
.	TRBJ2-3	TRBV20-1	.	CSTFADTQYF	TGCAGTACCTTCGCGGATACGCAGTATTTT
.	TRBJ2-3	TRBV5-1	TRBD2	CASSLGLAGGIDTQYF	TGCGCCAGCAGCTTGGGGCTAGCGGGGGGAATAGATACGCAGTATTTT
.	TRBJ2-7	TRBV6-1	TRBD2	CASSDGWGLAGAYEQYF	TGTGCCAGCAGTGACGGGTGGGGACTAGCGGGAGCCTACGAGCAGTACTTC
.	TRBJ2-7	TRBV4-2	TRBD2	CASSPGTSGVSYEQYF	TGTGCCAGCAGCCCCGGGACTAGCGGGGTCTCCTACGAGCAGTACTTC
.	TRBJ1-4	TRBV7-9	.	CASSFPQGRGEKLFF	TGTGCCAGCAGCTTCCCACAGGGAAGGGGTGAAAAACTGTTTTTT
.	TRBJ2-3	TRBV11-2	.	CASSSSTDTQYF	TGTGCCAGCAGCTCCTCCACAGATACGCAGTATTTT
.	TRBJ1-2	TRBV14	.	CASSRGGSPNYGYTF	TGTGCCAGCAGCCGAGGGGGAAGCCCTAACTATGGCTACACCTTC